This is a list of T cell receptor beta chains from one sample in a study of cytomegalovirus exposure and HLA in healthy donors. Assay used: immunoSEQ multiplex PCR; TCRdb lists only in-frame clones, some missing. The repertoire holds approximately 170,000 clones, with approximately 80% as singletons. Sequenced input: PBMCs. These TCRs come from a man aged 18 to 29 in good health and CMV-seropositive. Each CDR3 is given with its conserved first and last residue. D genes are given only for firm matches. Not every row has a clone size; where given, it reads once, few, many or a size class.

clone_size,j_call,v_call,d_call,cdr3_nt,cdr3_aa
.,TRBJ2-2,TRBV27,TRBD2,TGTGCCAGCAGTATGACTAGCGGGAGTTGGGCCGGGGAGCTGTTTTTT,CASSMTSGSWAGELFF
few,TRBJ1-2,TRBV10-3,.,TGTGCCATCAGTGAGTCGGACAAAAACTATGGCTACACCTTC,CAISESDKNYGYTF
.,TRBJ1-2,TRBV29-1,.,TGCAGCGTTGAATTAATGGAGGGCGGACCGTACTCTAACTATGGCTACACCTTC,CSVELMEGGPYSNYGYTF
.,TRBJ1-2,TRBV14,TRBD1,TGTGCCAGCGGGACAGTTAACTATGGCTACACCTTC,CASGTVNYGYTF
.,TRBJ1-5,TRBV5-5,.,TGTGCCAGCAGCCCCGGGAGGGACCGAGACAATCAGCCCCAGCATTTT,CASSPGRDRDNQPQHF
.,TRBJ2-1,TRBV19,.,TGTGCCAGTAGTTATGGCGGGCTAAATGAGCAGTTCTTC,CASSYGGLNEQFF
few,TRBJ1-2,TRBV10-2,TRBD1,TGCGCCAGCAGCCGGGGACAGGGTGTAAACTATGGCTACACCTTC,CASSRGQGVNYGYTF
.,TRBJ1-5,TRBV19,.,TGTGCCAGTAGTATAGTCGAGAATAGCAATCAGCCCCAGCATTTT,CASSIVENSNQPQHF
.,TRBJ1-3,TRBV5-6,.,TGTGCCAGCAGCTTGAGAACAGTCTCTGGAAACACCATATATTTT,CASSLRTVSGNTIYF
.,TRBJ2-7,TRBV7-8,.,TGTGCCAGCAGCGGGACTTACCTCTACGAGCAGTACTTC,CASSGTYLYEQYF
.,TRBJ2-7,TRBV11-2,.,TGTGCCAGCAGCTTCTCAGGGGTCCCCTACGAGCAGTACTTC,CASSFSGVPYEQYF
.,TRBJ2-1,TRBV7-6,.,TGTGCCAGCAGCCGTGCCCGGGCCTACAATGAGCAGTTCTTC,CASSRARAYNEQFF
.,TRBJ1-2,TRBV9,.,TGTGCCAGCGCGGGAACGGGGGGCGAAGGCTACACCTTC,CASAGTGGEGYTF
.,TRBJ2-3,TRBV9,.,TGTGCCAGCGGACGAACTAGTACAGATACGCAGTATTTT,CASGRTSTDTQYF
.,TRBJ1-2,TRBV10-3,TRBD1,TGTGCCATCAGCCTGGACAGGGCCTATGGCTACACCTTC,CAISLDRAYGYTF
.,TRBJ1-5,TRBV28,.,TGTGCCGCCCAGGGTGATAGCAATCAGCCCCAGCATTTT,CAAQGDSNQPQHF
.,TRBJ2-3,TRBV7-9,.,TGTGCCAGCAACGCGGTCATTTTGGATACGCAGTATTTT,CASNAVILDTQYF
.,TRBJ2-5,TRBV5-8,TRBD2,TGTGCCAGCAGCCGGGAGGTTATCCGAGAGACCCAGTACTTC,CASSREVIRETQYF
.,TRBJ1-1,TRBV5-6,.,TGTGCCAGCAGCTTGGAGGGGAGGGTCACTGAAGCTTTCTTT,CASSLEGRVTEAFF
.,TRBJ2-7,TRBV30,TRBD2,TGTGCCTGGGGGAGGGAATTGAGCTCCTACGAGCAGTACTTC,CAWGRELSSYEQYF
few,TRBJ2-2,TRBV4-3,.,TGCGCCAGCAGCCAAGATGTGTCGGGGGAGCTGTTTTTT,CASSQDVSGELFF
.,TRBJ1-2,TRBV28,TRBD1,TGTGCCAGCGGGACAGGGATAGGCGGGGATGGCTACACCTTC,CASGTGIGGDGYTF
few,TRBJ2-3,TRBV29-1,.,TGCAGCGTGACGCGACAGTACACAGATACGCAGTATTTT,CSVTRQYTDTQYF
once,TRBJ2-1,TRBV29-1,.,TGCAGCGTTGACAGGGTACTCGACAATGAGCAGTTCTTC,CSVDRVLDNEQFF
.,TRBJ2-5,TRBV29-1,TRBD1,TGCAGCGTGGCCCGGGACAGGGATGCGACCCAGTACTTC,CSVARDRDATQYF
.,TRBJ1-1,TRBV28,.,TGTGCCAGCAGTCCCGGGCCCGGGGGGACTGAAGCTTTCTTT,CASSPGPGGTEAFF
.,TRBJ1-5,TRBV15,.,TGTGCCACACGATCTACAGGGCGCTGGCCCCAGCATTTT,CATRSTGRWPQHF
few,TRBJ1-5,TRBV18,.,TGTGCCAGCTCACCACCAGGGAGTCAGCCCCAGCATTTT,CASSPPGSQPQHF
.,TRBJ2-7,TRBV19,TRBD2,TGTGCCAGTAGCCCGGGACTAGCGGGGGCTTACGAGCAGTACTTC,CASSPGLAGAYEQYF
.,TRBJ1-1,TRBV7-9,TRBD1,TGTGCCAGCAGAGCGGGACAGGGCGCTGAAGCTTTCTTT,CASRAGQGAEAFF
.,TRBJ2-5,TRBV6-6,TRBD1,TGTGCCAGCAGTTACGGGCCGGGACAGGGGGAAGAGACCCAGTACTTC,CASSYGPGQGEETQYF
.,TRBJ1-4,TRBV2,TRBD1,TGTGCCAGCAGTGAAGACAGGGGGTCTAATGAAAAACTGTTTTTT,CASSEDRGSNEKLFF
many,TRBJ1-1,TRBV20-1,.,TGCAGTGCTAGAGCTGACAGGGAAGCTTTCTTT,CSARADREAFF
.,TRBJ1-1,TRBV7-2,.,TGTGCCAGCAGCCGGACAGCAAACACTGAAGCTTTCTTT,CASSRTANTEAFF
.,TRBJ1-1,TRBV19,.,TGTGCCAGTAGCGTTCAGGGGCCTCAGAACACTGAAGCTTTCTTT,CASSVQGPQNTEAFF
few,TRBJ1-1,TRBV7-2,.,TGTGCCAGCAGCCCCGGTAGGAGTTCTCACACTGAAGCTTTCTTT,CASSPGRSSHTEAFF
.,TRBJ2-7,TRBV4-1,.,TGCGCCAGCAGCCAAGGTCCAGACTCCTACGAGCAGTACTTC,CASSQGPDSYEQYF
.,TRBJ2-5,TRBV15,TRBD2,TGTGCCACCAGCACGGGGACTAGAAGGTTACAAGAGACCCAGTACTTC,CATSTGTRRLQETQYF
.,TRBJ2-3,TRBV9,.,TGTGCCAGCAGCGCGACAGGCAGCACAGATACGCAGTATTTT,CASSATGSTDTQYF